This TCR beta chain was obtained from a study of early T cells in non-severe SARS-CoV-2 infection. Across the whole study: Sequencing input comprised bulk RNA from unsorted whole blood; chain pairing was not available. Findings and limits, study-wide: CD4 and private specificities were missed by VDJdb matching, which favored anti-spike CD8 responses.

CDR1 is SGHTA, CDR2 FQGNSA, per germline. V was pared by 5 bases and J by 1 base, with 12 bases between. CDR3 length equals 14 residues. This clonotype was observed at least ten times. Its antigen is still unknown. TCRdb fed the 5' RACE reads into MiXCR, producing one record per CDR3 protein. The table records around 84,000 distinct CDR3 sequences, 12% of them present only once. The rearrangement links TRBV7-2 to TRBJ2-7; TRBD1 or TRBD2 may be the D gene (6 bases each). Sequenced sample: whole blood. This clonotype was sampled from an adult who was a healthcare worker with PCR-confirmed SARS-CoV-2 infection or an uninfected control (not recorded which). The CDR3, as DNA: TGTGCCAGCAGCAAAGAAGGGGGGTCCTACGAGCAGTACTTC. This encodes CASSKEGGSYEQYF. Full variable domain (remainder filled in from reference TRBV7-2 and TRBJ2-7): GAGVSQSPSNKVTEKGKDVELRCDPISGHTALYWYRQSLGQGLEFLIYFQGNSAPDKSGLPSDRFSAERTGGSVSTLTIQRTQQEDSAVYLCASSKEGGSYEQYFGPGTRLTVT.